A selection of T cell receptor beta chains follows, all from one sample in a study of blood T cell repertoires in COVID-19. Produced via immunoSEQ multiplex PCR; TCRdb's table is partial and in-frame only. This sample has under 140,000 clones; 87% occur once, and the top ten carry roughly 5%. The sequenced sample consisted of peripheral blood. These receptors were collected from a human donor in a cohort sampled during active COVID-19. Each CDR3 is given with its conserved first and last residue. A D gene is named only where the DNA matches it firmly. Clone size is shown for a subset of rows, as once, few, many or a class of expanded clone.

cdr3_nt,cdr3_aa,d_call,v_call,j_call,clone_size
TGTGCCAGCAGTACCCTTGGACAGGGTCGAAGAACTGAAGCTTTCTTT,CASSTLGQGRRTEAFF,TRBD1,TRBV28,TRBJ1-1,-
TGCAGCGTTGAATGTGACAGTACCTACGAGCAGTACTTC,CSVECDSTYEQYF,-,TRBV29-1,TRBJ2-7,-
TGTGCCAGCAGCTTGGACAGGGGCTATGGCTACACCTTC,CASSLDRGYGYTF,TRBD1,TRBV5-4,TRBJ1-2,-
TGTGCCAGTAGTATAGACCTCACAGGCGGCAACGCCTTC,CASSIDLTGGNAF,-,TRBV19,TRBJ1-2,-
TGTGCCAGTAGTAAGGTGGGCGCTGAAGCTTTCTTT,CASSKVGAEAFF,-,TRBV19,TRBJ1-1,-
TGTGCCAGCAGCCCTGGTCCTCCACCAGCTAACTATGGCTACACCTTC,CASSPGPPPANYGYTF,-,TRBV2,TRBJ1-2,-
TGCGCCAGCAGCCCGACGACTAGCACAGCAGATACGCAGTATTTT,CASSPTTSTADTQYF,TRBD2,TRBV4-3,TRBJ2-3,once
TGCGCCAGCAGCCAGGAGCAGGGGGTCAATTCACCCCTCCACTTT,CASSQEQGVNSPLHF,TRBD1,TRBV4-1,TRBJ1-6,-
TGTGCCAGCAACATTCTTGGCCCCGGGGGAGTTGGCTACACCTTC,CASNILGPGGVGYTF,-,TRBV7-2,TRBJ1-2,-
TGCGCCAGCAGACTCGAATCCGCCTACGAGCAGTACTTC,CASRLESAYEQYF,-,TRBV5-1,TRBJ2-7,-
TGTGCCAGCAGTTACGACACAGGGAGAGCCTACGAGCAGTACTTC,CASSYDTGRAYEQYF,-,TRBV6-2/TRBV6-3,TRBJ2-7,-
TGTGCCAGCAGCTTAGATCCAGGGCGGAATGGCTACACCTTC,CASSLDPGRNGYTF,-,TRBV7-2,TRBJ1-2,-
TGTGCCAGTAGCCCGGACAGGAGGCCGAACACCGGGGAGCTGTTTTTT,CASSPDRRPNTGELFF,TRBD1,TRBV19,TRBJ2-2,-
TGTGCCAGCAGCCTCTGGGGGCAAGGAGGCAATCAGCCCCAGCATTTT,CASSLWGQGGNQPQHF,-,TRBV27,TRBJ1-5,-
TGTGCCAGCAGTTACGGACTCCAGGCAGATACGCAGTATTTT,CASSYGLQADTQYF,-,TRBV6-2/TRBV6-3,TRBJ2-3,-
TGTGCCTGGTCCGGAAGGACAGGGGTTCTCCCTGAAGCTTTCTTT,CAWSGRTGVLPEAFF,TRBD1,TRBV30,TRBJ1-1,-
TGTGCCAGCAGTGAACGGGTTATCACTGAAGCTTTCTTT,CASSERVITEAFF,-,TRBV6-1,TRBJ1-1,-
TGTGCCACCAGCAATACTGGAAACACCATATATTTT,CATSNTGNTIYF,-,TRBV15,TRBJ1-3,-
TGTGCCAGCAGCAGACAGGGTATTAGTGCAGGCTACACCTTC,CASSRQGISAGYTF,TRBD1,TRBV28,TRBJ1-2,-
TGTGCCAGCAGCTTGGGACAGGGGATTGGGGCCAACGTCCTGACTTTC,CASSLGQGIGANVLTF,TRBD1,TRBV5-6,TRBJ2-6,-
TGTGCCAGCAGGTCCGTGGCCGCTGGGGCCAACGTCCTGACTTTC,CASRSVAAGANVLTF,-,TRBV6-5,TRBJ2-6,-
TGTGCCAGCAGCTTGGTAGTCAGGACTGAAGCTTTCTTT,CASSLVVRTEAFF,-,TRBV5-5,TRBJ1-1,-